These T cell receptor beta chains were read from a single sample in a study of T cell responses to AZD1222 COVID-19 vaccine. Libraries were prepared by immunoSEQ multiplex PCR; TCRdb keeps only in-frame clonotypes and omits some of them. The sample consists of some 84,000 clones, roughly 85% of them appearing once. Sequences were derived from peripheral blood, sampled 28 days after the second AZD1222 dose. Receptors originate from an adult who received the AZD1222 COVID-19 vaccine. Both conserved end residues are part of each CDR3. D genes are given only for firm matches. Expanded clones get a size class; other rows say once, few or many, or leave the size out.

V	J	size	D	CDR3	DNA
TRBV12-3/TRBV12-4	TRBJ1-2	NA	NA	CASSWGALYGYTF	TGTGCCAGCAGTTGGGGCGCTCTCTATGGCTACACCTTC
TRBV6-4	TRBJ2-2	NA	TRBD2	CASRPLSSGGFPSTGELFF	TGTGCCAGCAGGCCTCTCTCTAGCGGGGGGTTTCCGAGCACCGGGGAGCTGTTTTTT
TRBV2	TRBJ1-1	NA	TRBD1	CASSDRQGNTEAFF	TGTGCCAGCAGTGACCGACAGGGGAACACTGAAGCTTTCTTT
TRBV28	TRBJ1-2	NA	NA	CASSLSALAGYTF	TGTGCCAGCAGTTTGTCCGCACTCGCTGGCTACACCTTC
TRBV5-4	TRBJ2-7	NA	TRBD1	CASSSRQGYSYEQYF	TGTGCCAGCAGCTCCAGACAGGGCTACTCCTACGAGCAGTACTTC
TRBV27	TRBJ1-6	NA	NA	CASSLSWGGINSPLHF	TGTGCCAGCAGTTTATCTTGGGGGGGTATTAATTCACCCCTCCACTTT
TRBV9	TRBJ1-3	NA	TRBD1	CASSPGQANSGNTIYF	TGTGCCAGCAGCCCGGGACAGGCGAACTCTGGAAACACCATATATTTT
TRBV5-1	TRBJ1-1	NA	NA	CASRRGWGTEAFF	TGCGCCAGCAGGAGGGGTTGGGGCACTGAAGCTTTCTTT
TRBV29-1	TRBJ1-1	NA	NA	CSVAGGRGLGEAFF	TGCAGCGTCGCCGGGGGCCGGGGTCTCGGTGAAGCTTTCTTT
TRBV18	TRBJ1-4	NA	NA	CASSPERGVTNEKLFF	TGTGCCAGCTCACCCGAAAGGGGCGTAACTAATGAAAAACTGTTTTTT
TRBV7-3	TRBJ2-3	few	TRBD2	CASSSGLSTRVDTQYF	TGTGCCAGCAGCTCGGGACTATCTACACGCGTGGATACGCAGTATTTT
TRBV7-2	TRBJ1-4	once	TRBD1	CASSLNQGVDEKLFF	TGTGCCAGCAGCCTCAACCAGGGGGTGGATGAAAAACTGTTTTTT
TRBV5-3	TRBJ1-2	NA	TRBD1	CARSASKTGDGYTF	TGTGCCAGAAGCGCCTCCAAGACAGGGGATGGCTACACCTTC
TRBV5-1	TRBJ2-7	NA	NA	CASSSTAHYEQYF	TGCGCCAGCAGCTCGACAGCCCACTACGAGCAGTACTTC
TRBV9	TRBJ2-5	NA	TRBD1	CASSVGVGGVTYQETQYF	TGTGCCAGCAGCGTAGGGGTAGGGGGCGTTACTTACCAAGAGACCCAGTACTTC
TRBV5-1	TRBJ2-5	NA	TRBD2	CASSPSGSIQETQYF	TGCGCCAGCAGCCCTAGCGGGAGTATACAAGAGACCCAGTACTTC
TRBV2	TRBJ2-3	NA	NA	CASFVGTDTQYF	TGTGCCAGCTTCGTGGGCACAGATACGCAGTATTTT
TRBV30	TRBJ2-7	NA	NA	CAWNSGTAQSQYF	TGTGCCTGGAACTCCGGGACGGCACAATCGCAGTACTTC
TRBV28	TRBJ1-5	NA	NA	CASQTGAEGEPQHF	TGTGCCAGCCAAACCGGGGCCGAGGGGGAGCCCCAGCATTTT
TRBV5-1	TRBJ2-1	NA	NA	CASSLLGTAGNEQFF	TGCGCCAGCAGCTTGTTAGGGACCGCAGGGAATGAGCAGTTCTTC
TRBV7-9	TRBJ1-2	once	NA	CASSPTGTRGYGYTF	TGTGCCAGCAGCCCCACAGGGACAAGGGGGTATGGCTACACCTTC
TRBV7-9	TRBJ1-1	NA	NA	CASREGGLVNTEAFF	TGTGCCAGCAGGGAGGGCGGGCTGGTGAACACTGAAGCTTTCTTT
TRBV18	TRBJ2-7	NA	NA	CASSPSEGTYEQYF	TGTGCCAGCTCACCATCGGAAGGAACCTACGAGCAGTACTTC
TRBV9	TRBJ2-7	NA	NA	CASSPEGYEQYF	TGTGCCAGCAGCCCCGAGGGTTACGAGCAGTACTTC
TRBV28	TRBJ1-3	NA	TRBD1	CASSLGTGGGHTIYF	TGTGCCAGCAGCCTGGGGACAGGGGGAGGCCACACCATATATTTT
TRBV4-2	TRBJ1-2	NA	TRBD1	CASSREARGLGYGYTF	TGTGCCAGCAGCCGAGAGGCAAGGGGGCTAGGCTATGGCTACACCTTC
TRBV10-3	TRBJ1-1	NA	NA	CAISSLGAQTEAFF	TGTGCCATCAGTTCCTTAGGGGCGCAGACTGAAGCTTTCTTT
TRBV19	TRBJ2-2	NA	NA	CASSIAVSRAGSNTGELFF	TGTGCCAGTAGTATAGCAGTATCGAGAGCAGGGTCAAACACCGGGGAGCTGTTTTTT
TRBV18	TRBJ2-3	NA	NA	CASSRSEGRTDTQYF	TGTGCCAGCTCACGTTCGGAGGGCCGCACAGATACGCAGTATTTT
TRBV11-3	TRBJ1-1	NA	NA	CASSPRGAGTEAFF	TGTGCCAGCAGCCCGAGGGGAGCGGGGACTGAAGCTTTCTTT
TRBV7-2	TRBJ2-7	NA	NA	CASSDTPLYEQYF	TGTGCCAGCAGCGATACCCCACTTTACGAGCAGTACTTC
TRBV12-3/TRBV12-4	TRBJ1-3	once	NA	CASSLRNTIYF	TGTGCCAGCAGTTTACGGAACACCATATATTTT
TRBV7-8	TRBJ1-1	NA	NA	CASSLGGVMNTEAFF	TGTGCCAGCAGCTTAGGAGGGGTGATGAACACTGAAGCTTTCTTT
TRBV7-6	TRBJ2-2	NA	NA	CASSRALGGITGELFF	TGTGCCAGCAGCCGCGCCTTGGGGGGAATCACCGGGGAGCTGTTTTTT
TRBV3-1/TRBV3-2	TRBJ2-1	NA	TRBD1	CASSPPGQGPNEQFF	TGTGCCAGCAGCCCCCCGGGACAGGGCCCCAATGAGCAGTTCTTC
TRBV5-1	TRBJ1-5	NA	TRBD1	CASSPGTGEQPQHF	TGCGCCAGCAGCCCCGGGACAGGGGAGCAGCCCCAGCATTTT
TRBV7-2	TRBJ1-3	NA	NA	CASSPNGGVFGNTIYF	TGTGCCAGCAGCCCCAATGGGGGGGTTTTTGGAAACACCATATATTTT
TRBV10-3	TRBJ1-2	NA	NA	CAISEANYGYTF	TGTGCCATCAGTGAAGCTAACTATGGCTACACCTTC
TRBV20-1	TRBJ1-2	NA	NA	CSAGRDGYTF	TGCAGTGCTGGGAGGGACGGCTACACCTTC
TRBV10-3	TRBJ1-2	NA	TRBD1	CAITGTGGEGYTF	TGTGCCATCACCGGGACAGGTGGAGAGGGCTACACCTTC
TRBV19	TRBJ1-1	NA	NA	CASRLDSYTEAFF	TGTGCCAGTAGGCTGGACAGTTACACTGAAGCTTTCTTT
TRBV12-3/TRBV12-4	TRBJ1-2	NA	NA	CASSLGQFSGYTF	TGTGCCAGCAGCCTAGGACAATTCTCTGGCTACACCTTC